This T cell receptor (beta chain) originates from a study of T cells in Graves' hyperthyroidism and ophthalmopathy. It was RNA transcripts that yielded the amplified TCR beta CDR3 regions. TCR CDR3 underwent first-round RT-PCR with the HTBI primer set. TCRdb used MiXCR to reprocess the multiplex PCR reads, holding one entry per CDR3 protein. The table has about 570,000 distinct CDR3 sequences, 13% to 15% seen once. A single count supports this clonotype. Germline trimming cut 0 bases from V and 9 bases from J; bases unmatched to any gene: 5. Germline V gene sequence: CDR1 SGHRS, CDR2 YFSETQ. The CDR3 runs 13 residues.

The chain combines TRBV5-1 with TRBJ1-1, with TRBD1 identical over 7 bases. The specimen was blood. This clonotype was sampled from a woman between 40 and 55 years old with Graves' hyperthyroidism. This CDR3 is CASSLVGTEQAFF. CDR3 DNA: TGCGCCAGCAGCTTGGTCGGGACAGAGCAAGCTTTCTTT.